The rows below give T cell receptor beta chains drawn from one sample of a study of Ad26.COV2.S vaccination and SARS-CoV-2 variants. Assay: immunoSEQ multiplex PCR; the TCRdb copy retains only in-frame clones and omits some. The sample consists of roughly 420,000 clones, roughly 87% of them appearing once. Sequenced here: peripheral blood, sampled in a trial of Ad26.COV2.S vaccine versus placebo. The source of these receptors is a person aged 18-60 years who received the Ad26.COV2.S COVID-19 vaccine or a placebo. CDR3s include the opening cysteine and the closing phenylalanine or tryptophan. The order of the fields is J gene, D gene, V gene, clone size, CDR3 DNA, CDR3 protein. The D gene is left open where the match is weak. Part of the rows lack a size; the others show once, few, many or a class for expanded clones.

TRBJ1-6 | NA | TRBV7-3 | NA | TGTGCCAGCAGCTTAAGCCCGGACTCACCCCTCCACTTT | CASSLSPDSPLHF
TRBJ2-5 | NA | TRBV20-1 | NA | TGCAGTGCGAGACAAATAGAGACCCAGTACTTC | CSARQIETQYF
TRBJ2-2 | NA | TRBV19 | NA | TGTGCCAGTAGTATAGATTGGGGGTACACCGGGGAGCTGTTTTTT | CASSIDWGYTGELFF
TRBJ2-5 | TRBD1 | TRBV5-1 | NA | TGCGCCAGCAGCCCGCCCGGGACAGGGGCAGAGACCCAGTACTTC | CASSPPGTGAETQYF
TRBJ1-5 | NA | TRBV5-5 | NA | TGTGCCAGCAGCTTGATGGGGTTGCAGCCCCAGCATTTT | CASSLMGLQPQHF
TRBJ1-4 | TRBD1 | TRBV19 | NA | TGTGCCAGTAGTAGGGCCCCAGAGGGGGCGGGAACTAATGAAAAACTGTTTTTT | CASSRAPEGAGTNEKLFF
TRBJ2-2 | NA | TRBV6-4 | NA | TGTGCCAGCAGTGAAACTGACACCGGGGAGCTGTTTTTT | CASSETDTGELFF
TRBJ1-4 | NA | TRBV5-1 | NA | TGCGCCAGCAGCTACTTCGACAATAATGAAAAACTGTTTTTT | CASSYFDNNEKLFF
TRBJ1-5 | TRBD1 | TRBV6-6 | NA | TGTGCCAGCAGTTACCAGGGGGGGCAGCCCCAGCATTTT | CASSYQGGQPQHF
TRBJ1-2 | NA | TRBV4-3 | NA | TGCGCCAGCAGCCAAGACAGAGGGGTTTTAGTCTATGGCTACACCTTC | CASSQDRGVLVYGYTF
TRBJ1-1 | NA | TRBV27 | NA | NA | CARRAGGGSGNTEAFF
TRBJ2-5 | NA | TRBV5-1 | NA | TGCGCCAGCAGCTTACGGGTTCGGGAGACCCAGTACTTC | CASSLRVRETQYF
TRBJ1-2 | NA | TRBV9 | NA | TGTGCCAGCAGCGTCACGGGAAACCTTAACTATGGCTACACCTTC | CASSVTGNLNYGYTF
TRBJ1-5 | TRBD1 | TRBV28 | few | TGTGCCAGCAGTACGGGACAGGGTCTCAATCAGCCCCAGCATTTT | CASSTGQGLNQPQHF
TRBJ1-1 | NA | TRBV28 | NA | TGTGCCAGCAGTGCACATGGGTGGACTGAAGCTTTCTTT | CASSAHGWTEAFF
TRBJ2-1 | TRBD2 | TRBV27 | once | TGTGCCAGCAGTTTCCTAGCGGGAGGTTTTGGGGAGCAGTTCTTC | CASSFLAGGFGEQFF
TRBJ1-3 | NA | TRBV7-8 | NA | TGTGCCAGCAGACGAGACTCGGGAAACACCATATATTTT | CASRRDSGNTIYF
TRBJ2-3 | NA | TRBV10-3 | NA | TGTGCCATCAGTGAACCCCCATCGTGGATTTTT | CAISEPPSWIF
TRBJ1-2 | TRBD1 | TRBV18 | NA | TGTGCCAGCACCCGGGACAGGGGGCTTAGCTACACCTTC | CASTRDRGLSYTF
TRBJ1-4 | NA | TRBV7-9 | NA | TGTGCCAGCAGCTTAGGATTGCGGGGGCAATTTGAAAAACTGTTTTTT | CASSLGLRGQFEKLFF
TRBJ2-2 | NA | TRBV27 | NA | TGTGCCAGCAGTTTAGTGGCCGGGGAGCTGTTTTTT | CASSLVAGELFF
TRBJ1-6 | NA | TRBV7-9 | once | TGTGCCAGCAGCTTAAGCAGGAGCTCCTATAATTCACCCCTCCACTTT | CASSLSRSSYNSPLHF
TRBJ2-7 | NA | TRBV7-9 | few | TGTGCCAGCAGCTTTTTTCAGGGAGACGAGCAGTACTTC | CASSFFQGDEQYF
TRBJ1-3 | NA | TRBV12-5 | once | TGTGCTAGTGGAAATGGAAACACCATATATTTT | CASGNGNTIYF
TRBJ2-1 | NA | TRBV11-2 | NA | TGTGCCAGCAGCTTCCCCGGGGTCCATGAGCAGTTCTTC | CASSFPGVHEQFF
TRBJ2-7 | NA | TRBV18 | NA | TGTGCCAGCTCCCCTACTAGCTCCCGGGGGTTAGAGCAGTACTTC | CASSPTSSRGLEQYF
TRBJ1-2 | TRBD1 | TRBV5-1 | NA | TGCGCCAGCAGCCCCGGGACAGGGGAATCCAATGGCTACACCTTC | CASSPGTGESNGYTF
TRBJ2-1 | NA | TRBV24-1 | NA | TGTGCCACCAGTGCCCGTCGCAGGGGGGGGTACAATGAGCAGTTCTTC | CATSARRRGGYNEQFF
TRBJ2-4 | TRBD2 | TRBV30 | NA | TGTGCCTGGAGTCCTGGACTAGCGGGGGGGCTTGACATTCAGTACTTC | CAWSPGLAGGLDIQYF
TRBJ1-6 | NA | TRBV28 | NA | TGTGCCAGCAGTTTATATAGGGGCGGGACCCTCCACTTT | CASSLYRGGTLHF
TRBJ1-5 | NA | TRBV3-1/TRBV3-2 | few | TGTGCCAGCAGCCAAGCCCAGGGTCCCGCTTGGCCCCAGCATTTT | CASSQAQGPAWPQHF
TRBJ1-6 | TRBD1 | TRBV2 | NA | TGTGCCAGCACCCTGGACAGGGGAACTTCACCCCTCCACTTT | CASTLDRGTSPLHF
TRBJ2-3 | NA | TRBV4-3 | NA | TGCGCCAGCAGCCAAGATTCAAATCACGGATTAGGGACCATTACGCAGTATTTT | CASSQDSNHGLGTITQYF
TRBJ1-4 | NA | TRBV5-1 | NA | TGCGCCAGCAGCTCAACAGCCACGCGGGAAAAACTGTTTTTT | CASSSTATREKLFF
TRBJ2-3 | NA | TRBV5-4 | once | TGTGCCAGCAGCTTCTTCTCGCCTTTACAAACGCAGTATTTT | CASSFFSPLQTQYF
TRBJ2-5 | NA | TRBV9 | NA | TGTGCCAGCAGCCCCGGGGTAACTAGCCCCGCCCCACAAGAGACCCAGTACTTC | CASSPGVTSPAPQETQYF
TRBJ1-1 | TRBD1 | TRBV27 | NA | TGTGCCAGCAGTTTGACAGGGCGAACCTGGGATTCCACTGAAGCTTTCTTT | CASSLTGRTWDSTEAFF
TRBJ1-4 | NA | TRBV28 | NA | TGTGCCAGCAGCCCTCCACGCAAAAAACTGTTTTTT | CASSPPRKKLFF
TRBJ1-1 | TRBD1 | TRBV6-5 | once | TGTGCCAGCAGCGACAGGGGGTTTACTGAAGCTTTCTTT | CASSDRGFTEAFF
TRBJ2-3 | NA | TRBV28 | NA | TGTGCCACCCGCCGAGGTGGGGACACAGATACGCAGTATTTT | CATRRGGDTDTQYF
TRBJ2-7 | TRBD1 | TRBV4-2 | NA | TGTGCCAGCAGCCAAGGGGGACAGAGATCCTACGAGCAGTACTTC | CASSQGGQRSYEQYF
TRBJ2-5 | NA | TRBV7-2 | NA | TGTGCCAGCACACCCCCTGGGTACCAAGAGACCCAGTACTTC | CASTPPGYQETQYF
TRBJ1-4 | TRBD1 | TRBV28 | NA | TGTGCCAGCACCAGCCCGGGGACAGGGTACGAAAAACTGTTTTTT | CASTSPGTGYEKLFF
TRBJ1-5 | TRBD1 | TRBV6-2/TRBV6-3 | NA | TGTGCCAGCAGTTCTTCCGGGACAGGTTCCAATCAGCCCCAGCATTTT | CASSSSGTGSNQPQHF
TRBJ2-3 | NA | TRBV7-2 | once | TGTGCCAGCAGCTTTGGTAGCAGGGGTACGCAGTATTTT | CASSFGSRGTQYF
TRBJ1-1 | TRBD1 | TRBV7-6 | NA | TGTGCCAGCAGCCCCGATGGGACAGGAGGCCTTGAAGCTTTCTTT | CASSPDGTGGLEAFF
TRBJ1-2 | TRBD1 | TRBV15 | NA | TGTGCCACCAGCAGCCCGGGACAGGGGGCTGGGGGCTACACCTTC | CATSSPGQGAGGYTF
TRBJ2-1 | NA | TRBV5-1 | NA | TGCGCCAGCAGCCTCAGCGGACCGAGGGTAAATGAGCAGTTCTTC | CASSLSGPRVNEQFF
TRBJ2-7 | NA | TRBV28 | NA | TGTGCCAGCAGTTTATGGGTCAGGGTTGACGACGAGCAGTACTTC | CASSLWVRVDDEQYF
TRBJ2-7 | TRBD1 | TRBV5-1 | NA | TGCGCCAGCAGCTTGAACGCAGGGGGCGCCTACGAGCAGTACTTC | CASSLNAGGAYEQYF
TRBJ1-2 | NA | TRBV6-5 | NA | TGTGCCAGCAGCCTACCAGGGTATGGCTACACCTTC | CASSLPGYGYTF
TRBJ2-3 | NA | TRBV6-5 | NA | TGTGCCAGCAGCTGGGGGACGCAGTATTTT | CASSWGTQYF
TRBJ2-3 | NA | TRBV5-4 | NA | TGTGCCAGCAGACGAACTAGTGAACAGGGTGATACGCAGTATTTT | CASRRTSEQGDTQYF